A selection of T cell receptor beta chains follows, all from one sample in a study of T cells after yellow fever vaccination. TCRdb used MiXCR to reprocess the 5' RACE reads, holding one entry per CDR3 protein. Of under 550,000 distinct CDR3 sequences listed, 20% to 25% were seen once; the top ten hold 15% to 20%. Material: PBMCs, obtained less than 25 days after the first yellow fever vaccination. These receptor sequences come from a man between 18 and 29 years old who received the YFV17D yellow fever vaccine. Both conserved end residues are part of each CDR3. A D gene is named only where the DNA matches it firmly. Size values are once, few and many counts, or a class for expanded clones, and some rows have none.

CDR3 protein: CASSYTSAGQVQETQYF; CDR3 DNA: TGCGCCAGCAGCTATACTTCCGCCGGACAGGTCCAAGAGACCCAGTACTTC; D gene: TRBD1; CDR3 length: 17; clone size: .; J gene: TRBJ2-5; V gene: TRBV4-1
CDR3 protein: CASSLVGLLNTEAFF; CDR3 DNA: TGCGCCAGCAGCTTGGTTGGTCTCTTGAACACTGAAGCTTTCTTT; D gene: .; CDR3 length: 15; clone size: few; J gene: TRBJ1-1; V gene: TRBV5-1
CDR3 protein: CASTKGQLETQYF; CDR3 DNA: TGCGCCAGCACCAAGGGACAATTAGAGACCCAGTACTTC; D gene: .; CDR3 length: 13; clone size: once; J gene: TRBJ2-5; V gene: TRBV5-1
CDR3 protein: CSARGSAGGRETQYF; CDR3 DNA: TGCAGTGCTAGAGGATCAGCGGGGGGGCGGGAGACCCAGTACTTC; D gene: TRBD2; CDR3 length: 15; clone size: few; J gene: TRBJ2-5; V gene: TRBV20-1
CDR3 protein: CASSQATSGGAEEQYF; CDR3 DNA: TGCGCCAGCAGCCAAGCGACTAGCGGGGGCGCAGAGGAGCAGTACTTC; D gene: TRBD2; CDR3 length: 16; clone size: .; J gene: TRBJ2-7; V gene: TRBV4-3
CDR3 protein: CASSQDYPSEQYF; CDR3 DNA: TGCGCCAGCAGCCAAGATTACCCTTCCGAGCAGTACTTC; D gene: .; CDR3 length: 13; clone size: .; J gene: TRBJ2-7; V gene: TRBV4-1
CDR3 protein: CCAASLRDRVGETQYF; CDR3 DNA: TGCTGTGCTGCCAGCCTCCGGGATCGGGTTGGGGAGACCCAGTACTTC; D gene: .; CDR3 length: 16; clone size: .; J gene: TRBJ2-5; V gene: TRBV20-1
CDR3 protein: CASSSGVGRTQYF; CDR3 DNA: TGTGCCAGCAGTAGCGGGGTAGGGAGAACCCAGTACTTC; D gene: TRBD2; CDR3 length: 13; clone size: .; J gene: TRBJ2-5; V gene: TRBV6-1
CDR3 protein: CSVEGIAANPYF; CDR3 DNA: TGCAGCGTTGAAGGGATTGCGGCCAATCCGTACTTC; D gene: .; CDR3 length: 12; clone size: .; J gene: TRBJ2-5; V gene: TRBV29-1
CDR3 protein: CASSESPSQGEQFF; CDR3 DNA: TGTGCCAGCAGTGAATCCCCCTCTCAAGGGGAGCAGTTCTTC; D gene: .; CDR3 length: 14; clone size: few; J gene: TRBJ2-1; V gene: TRBV25-1
CDR3 protein: CAWSLVGGAGYEQYF; CDR3 DNA: TGTGCCTGGAGTTTGGTTGGGGGGGCGGGTTACGAGCAGTACTTC; D gene: .; CDR3 length: 15; clone size: .; J gene: TRBJ2-7; V gene: TRBV30
CDR3 protein: CASGSPGRFQETQYF; CDR3 DNA: TGTGCTAGTGGTTCCCCGGGACGGTTCCAAGAGACCCAGTACTTC; D gene: .; CDR3 length: 15; clone size: few; J gene: TRBJ2-5; V gene: TRBV12-5
CDR3 protein: CASSAPDREANYGYTF; CDR3 DNA: TGTGCCAGCAGTGCTCCTGACAGGGAAGCTAACTATGGCTACACCTTC; D gene: TRBD1; CDR3 length: 16; clone size: .; J gene: TRBJ1-2; V gene: TRBV6-1
CDR3 protein: CAGGQVYNEQFF; CDR3 DNA: TGTGCCGGGGGGCAAGTCTACAATGAGCAGTTCTTC; D gene: .; CDR3 length: 12; clone size: few; J gene: TRBJ2-1; V gene: TRBV30
CDR3 protein: CASSQDGGSSYNSPLHF; CDR3 DNA: TGCGCCAGCAGCCAAGATGGGGGATCCTCCTATAATTCACCCCTCCACTTT; D gene: .; CDR3 length: 17; clone size: few; J gene: TRBJ1-6; V gene: TRBV4-3
CDR3 protein: CASSQALPNEQFF; CDR3 DNA: TGCGCCAGCAGCCAAGCGCTGCCCAATGAGCAGTTCTTC; D gene: .; CDR3 length: 13; clone size: few; J gene: TRBJ2-1; V gene: TRBV4-3
CDR3 protein: CASSGDSSYEQYF; CDR3 DNA: TGTGCCAGCAGCGGGGACAGCTCCTACGAGCAGTACTTC; D gene: TRBD1; CDR3 length: 13; clone size: .; J gene: TRBJ2-7; V gene: TRBV7-9
CDR3 protein: CASSYGQSYGYTF; CDR3 DNA: TGTGCCAGCAGTTACGGTCAGAGCTATGGCTACACCTTC; D gene: .; CDR3 length: 13; clone size: .; J gene: TRBJ1-2; V gene: TRBV6-6
CDR3 protein: CSARVLTSGTEQFF; CDR3 DNA: TGCAGTGCTAGAGTTCTGACTAGCGGGACGGAGCAGTTCTTC; D gene: TRBD2; CDR3 length: 14; clone size: .; J gene: TRBJ2-1; V gene: TRBV20-1
CDR3 protein: CSAHGTQGETQYF; CDR3 DNA: TGCAGTGCTCACGGGACTCAGGGGGAGACCCAGTACTTC; D gene: .; CDR3 length: 13; clone size: .; J gene: TRBJ2-5; V gene: TRBV20-1
CDR3 protein: CASSYVELGEQFF; CDR3 DNA: TGTGCCAGCAGTTACGTGGAATTAGGTGAGCAGTTCTTC; D gene: .; CDR3 length: 13; clone size: .; J gene: TRBJ2-1; V gene: TRBV6-5
CDR3 protein: CASSTLAVGTGELFF; CDR3 DNA: TGTGCCAGTAGTACCCTAGCCGTGGGCACCGGGGAGCTGTTTTTT; D gene: .; CDR3 length: 15; clone size: few; J gene: TRBJ2-2; V gene: TRBV19
CDR3 protein: CASSLRVLASYNEQFF; CDR3 DNA: TGTGCCAGCAGTTTGAGGGTCCTAGCGTCCTACAATGAGCAGTTCTTC; D gene: .; CDR3 length: 16; clone size: .; J gene: TRBJ2-1; V gene: TRBV12-3/TRBV12-4
CDR3 protein: CASSYLTSGQGISGANVLTF; CDR3 DNA: TGTGCCAGCAGTTACCTGACCTCGGGACAGGGAATATCTGGGGCCAACGTCCTGACTTTC; D gene: TRBD1; CDR3 length: 20; clone size: few; J gene: TRBJ2-6; V gene: TRBV6-2/TRBV6-3
CDR3 protein: CASSVRASTDTQYF; CDR3 DNA: TGTGCCAGCAGTGTCCGCGCGAGCACAGATACGCAGTATTTT; D gene: .; CDR3 length: 14; clone size: many; J gene: TRBJ2-3; V gene: TRBV6-4
CDR3 protein: CSAIILGETQYF; CDR3 DNA: TGCAGTGCTATTATCCTTGGGGAGACCCAGTACTTC; D gene: .; CDR3 length: 12; clone size: .; J gene: TRBJ2-5; V gene: TRBV20-1
CDR3 protein: CASSIRITDTQYF; CDR3 DNA: TGTGCCAGTAGTATAAGAATCACAGATACGCAGTATTTT; D gene: .; CDR3 length: 13; clone size: .; J gene: TRBJ2-3; V gene: TRBV19
CDR3 protein: CSAAPGGWADTQYF; CDR3 DNA: TGCAGCGCCGCACCGGGGGGCTGGGCAGATACGCAGTATTTT; D gene: .; CDR3 length: 14; clone size: .; J gene: TRBJ2-3; V gene: TRBV29-1
CDR3 protein: CATRGGSDTQYF; CDR3 DNA: TGTGCCACCCGGGGGGGCTCAGATACGCAGTATTTT; D gene: TRBD2; CDR3 length: 12; clone size: few; J gene: TRBJ2-3; V gene: TRBV10-3
CDR3 protein: CAWSGRQGADTQYF; CDR3 DNA: TGTGCCTGGAGTGGCAGACAGGGGGCAGATACGCAGTATTTT; D gene: TRBD1; CDR3 length: 14; clone size: few; J gene: TRBJ2-3; V gene: TRBV30
CDR3 protein: CASSLHIAGPPNNEQFF; CDR3 DNA: TGTGCCAGCAGCCTACATATAGCGGGCCCCCCGAACAATGAGCAGTTCTTC; D gene: TRBD2; CDR3 length: 17; clone size: .; J gene: TRBJ2-1; V gene: TRBV7-9
CDR3 protein: CASSPSRETEAFF; CDR3 DNA: TGTGCCAGCTCACCGTCCAGGGAGACTGAAGCTTTCTTT; D gene: .; CDR3 length: 13; clone size: .; J gene: TRBJ1-1; V gene: TRBV18
CDR3 protein: CASRGREETQYF; CDR3 DNA: TGCGCCAGCAGGGGCAGGGAAGAGACCCAGTACTTC; D gene: .; CDR3 length: 12; clone size: .; J gene: TRBJ2-5; V gene: TRBV5-1
CDR3 protein: CASSYSRGPTGNPEAFF; CDR3 DNA: TGTGCCAGCAGTTACTCCCGGGGCCCCACAGGGAACCCTGAAGCTTTCTTT; D gene: .; CDR3 length: 17; clone size: .; J gene: TRBJ1-1; V gene: TRBV6-5
CDR3 protein: CASSIPLAPDRESITGELFF; CDR3 DNA: TGTGCCAGCAGCATACCTTTAGCGCCCGACAGGGAAAGTATCACCGGGGAGCTGTTTTTT; D gene: TRBD1; CDR3 length: 20; clone size: few; J gene: TRBJ2-2; V gene: TRBV11-2
CDR3 protein: CASSWGTGPETQYF; CDR3 DNA: TGTGCCAGCAGTTGGGGGACAGGTCCCGAGACCCAGTACTTC; D gene: TRBD1; CDR3 length: 14; clone size: few; J gene: TRBJ2-5; V gene: TRBV12-3/TRBV12-4
CDR3 protein: CSVAALNTEAFF; CDR3 DNA: TGCAGCGTTGCCGCATTGAACACTGAAGCTTTCTTT; D gene: .; CDR3 length: 12; clone size: .; J gene: TRBJ1-1; V gene: TRBV29-1
CDR3 protein: CASSLGTSGTSTDTQYF; CDR3 DNA: TGCGCCAGCAGCTTGGGGACTAGCGGGACTAGCACAGATACGCAGTATTTT; D gene: TRBD2; CDR3 length: 17; clone size: .; J gene: TRBJ2-3; V gene: TRBV5-1
CDR3 protein: CASSHLKDGGASGGGYTF; CDR3 DNA: TGCGCCAGCAGCCACCTAAAAGATGGCGGGGCTTCAGGGGGTGGCTACACCTTC; D gene: TRBD1; CDR3 length: 18; clone size: few; J gene: TRBJ1-2; V gene: TRBV4-3
CDR3 protein: CASSPTGQRGTQYF; CDR3 DNA: TGTGCCAGCAGCCCAACTGGGCAGCGGGGTACGCAGTATTTT; D gene: TRBD2; CDR3 length: 14; clone size: .; J gene: TRBJ2-3; V gene: TRBV3-1
CDR3 protein: CASSLEGLDAEAFF; CDR3 DNA: TGCGCCAGCAGCTTGGAAGGCCTGGACGCTGAAGCTTTCTTT; D gene: .; CDR3 length: 14; clone size: .; J gene: TRBJ1-1; V gene: TRBV5-1
CDR3 protein: CASSLDGVGETQYF; CDR3 DNA: TGCGCCAGCAGCTTGGACGGAGTGGGAGAGACCCAGTACTTC; D gene: .; CDR3 length: 14; clone size: few; J gene: TRBJ2-5; V gene: TRBV5-1
CDR3 protein: CASSFGQGAYEQFF; CDR3 DNA: TGTGCCAGCAGCTTCGGACAGGGAGCCTATGAGCAGTTCTTC; D gene: TRBD1; CDR3 length: 14; clone size: .; J gene: TRBJ2-1; V gene: TRBV11-2
CDR3 protein: CASSGDRHTEAFF; CDR3 DNA: TGTGCCAGCAGTGGCGACAGACACACTGAAGCTTTCTTT; D gene: .; CDR3 length: 13; clone size: .; J gene: TRBJ1-1; V gene: TRBV6-1
CDR3 protein: CAIMEQGANYGYTF; CDR3 DNA: TGTGCCATCATGGAACAGGGGGCTAACTATGGCTACACCTTC; D gene: TRBD1; CDR3 length: 14; clone size: .; J gene: TRBJ1-2; V gene: TRBV10-3
CDR3 protein: CASSSNWGYNEQFF; CDR3 DNA: TGTGCCAGCAGCTCTAATTGGGGCTACAATGAGCAGTTCTTC; D gene: .; CDR3 length: 14; clone size: many; J gene: TRBJ2-1; V gene: TRBV7-9
CDR3 protein: CASSFAGAGETQYF; CDR3 DNA: TGTGCCAGCAGTTTTGCAGGGGCAGGCGAGACCCAGTACTTC; D gene: .; CDR3 length: 14; clone size: few; J gene: TRBJ2-5; V gene: TRBV27
CDR3 protein: CASSVTTGPTYEQYF; CDR3 DNA: TGTGCCAGCAGTGTCACAACGGGACCCACCTACGAGCAGTACTTC; D gene: .; CDR3 length: 15; clone size: few; J gene: TRBJ2-7; V gene: TRBV27
CDR3 protein: CAISASGGLETQYF; CDR3 DNA: TGTGCCATCAGTGCCAGCGGGGGGTTGGAGACCCAGTACTTC; D gene: TRBD2; CDR3 length: 14; clone size: .; J gene: TRBJ2-5; V gene: TRBV10-3
CDR3 protein: CAISESQGDRPNTEAFF; CDR3 DNA: TGTGCCATCAGTGAGTCGCAGGGGGACAGACCTAACACTGAAGCTTTCTTT; D gene: TRBD1; CDR3 length: 17; clone size: .; J gene: TRBJ1-1; V gene: TRBV10-3
CDR3 protein: CSGGSRGEKLFF; CDR3 DNA: TGCAGCGGTGGCTCGCGGGGAGAAAAACTGTTTTTT; D gene: .; CDR3 length: 12; clone size: few; J gene: TRBJ1-4; V gene: TRBV29-1
CDR3 protein: CASMVTNTGELFF; CDR3 DNA: TGTGCCAGCATGGTAACCAACACCGGGGAGCTGTTTTTT; D gene: .; CDR3 length: 13; clone size: few; J gene: TRBJ2-2; V gene: TRBV28
CDR3 protein: CASSLGQDYGYTF; CDR3 DNA: TGCGCCAGCAGCTTGGGACAGGACTATGGCTACACCTTC; D gene: .; CDR3 length: 13; clone size: many; J gene: TRBJ1-2; V gene: TRBV5-1
CDR3 protein: CASRLDRGIEVTGELFF; CDR3 DNA: TGTGCCAGCAGACTGGACAGGGGGATTGAGGTTACCGGGGAGCTGTTTTTT; D gene: TRBD1; CDR3 length: 17; clone size: .; J gene: TRBJ2-2; V gene: TRBV28
CDR3 protein: CASSHGTGGTEAFF; CDR3 DNA: TGCGCCAGCAGCCACGGGACAGGGGGGACTGAAGCTTTCTTT; D gene: TRBD1; CDR3 length: 14; clone size: .; J gene: TRBJ1-1; V gene: TRBV5-1